This TCR beta chain was retrieved from a study of response to subunit inactivated influenza vaccine. To note about this clonotype: Its antigen is not known.

The study, taken as a whole, reports: T cells newly recruited by each seasonal influenza vaccination are few, the authors suggested.

One entry per CDR3 protein results from TCRdb running MiXCR on the RT-PCR reads. The sample shows fewer than 800,000 distinct CDR3 sequences, roughly 14% of them seen only once. This receptor was identified in a man in his fifties who received an inactivated influenza vaccine. Sequences were derived from PBMCs from blood, sampled 11 to 12 days after vaccination.

In DNA form, the CDR3 reads TGCAGTGCTAGGGGACTAGCCACACCTTCAAGAGATACGCAGTATTTT. It is translated as CSARGLATPSRDTQYF. This chain joins TRBV20-1 and TRBJ2-3; TRBD2 aligns across 9 bases. J was trimmed by 5 bases and V by 3 bases; bases with no gene match: 12. Germline V gives CDR1 DFQATT, CDR2 SNEGSKA (reference sequence). This CDR3 region has 16 residues.